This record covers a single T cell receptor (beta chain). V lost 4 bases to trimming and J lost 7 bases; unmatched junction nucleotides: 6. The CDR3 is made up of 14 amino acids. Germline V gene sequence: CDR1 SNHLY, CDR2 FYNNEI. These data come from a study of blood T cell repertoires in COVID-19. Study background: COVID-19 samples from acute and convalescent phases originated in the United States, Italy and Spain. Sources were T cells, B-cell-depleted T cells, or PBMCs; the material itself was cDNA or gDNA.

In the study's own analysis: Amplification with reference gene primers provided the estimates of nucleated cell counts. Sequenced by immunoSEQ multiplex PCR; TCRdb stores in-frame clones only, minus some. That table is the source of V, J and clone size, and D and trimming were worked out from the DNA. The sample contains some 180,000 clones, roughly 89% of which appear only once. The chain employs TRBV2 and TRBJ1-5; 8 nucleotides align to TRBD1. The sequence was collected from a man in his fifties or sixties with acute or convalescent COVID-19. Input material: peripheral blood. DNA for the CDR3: TGTGCCAGCAGTGGGAACAGGGGGGACCAGCCCCAGCATTTT. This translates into CASSGNRGDQPQHF.